This T cell receptor beta chain was captured by sequencing in a study of cytomegalovirus exposure and HLA in healthy donors. General study results and limits: Presence/absence analyses treated sequencing depth as roughly uniform across donors. Association with HLA alleles at 0.05 false discovery rate was found for 16,951 TCR beta sequences in a later analysis. Most CMV-associated TCR beta chains were later found to appear HLA-restricted. Researchers reported in a later analysis that a missense DCLRE1C variant was tied to TCR beta V- and J-gene trimming.

Worth noting for this clone: Its antigen is currently unknown.

The CDR3 covers 14 residues. With 2 bases removed from V and 4 bases from J, the gap between germline ends came to 11 bases. Germline V CDR1 and CDR2: SEHNR, FQNEAQ (reference sequence). The study ran its PCR with 60 Vbeta and 13 Jbeta primers. Generated by immunoSEQ multiplex PCR, the TCRdb table keeps only in-frame clones and is missing some. The sample yields about 64,000 clones, of which the top ten take up around 3.6%. What was sequenced was PBMCs. The chain recombines TRBV7-9 with TRBJ1-2; unclear D gene. The sequence was obtained from a woman aged 18-35 years in good health and CMV-seronegative. The CDR3 here is CASSLSVDGYGYTF. CDR3 in DNA: TGTGCCAGCAGCTTATCGGTTGATGGCTATGGCTACACCTTC.